This TCR beta chain was recorded in a study of blood T cell repertoires in COVID-19. Study in general: Sites across the United States, Italy and Spain contributed samples from acute and convalescent COVID-19. PBMCs, B-cell-depleted T cells, or T cells were the source of the cDNA or gDNA that made up the material.

Original processing notes: Amplifying reference gene primers gave estimates of nucleated cell counts. Sequencing was performed with immunoSEQ multiplex PCR; in TCRdb, only in-frame clones are kept and a portion is missing. V and J calls and clone size are those listed in that table; D and trimming were worked out from the DNA. Found here are under 75,000 clones, around 82% of them singletons; the top ten hold about 5.9%. The germline V gene encodes CDR1 SQVTM and CDR2 ANQGSEA. V lost 7 bases to trimming and J lost 7 bases; unmatched junction nucleotides: 22. The CDR3 contains 18 residues. V and J are TRBV29-1 and TRBJ2-1; 10 bases agree with TRBD2. The clonotype comes from a human donor in a cohort sampled during active COVID-19. The sequenced material came from peripheral blood. The CDR3 here is CSAPGWSGGPSGSNEQFF. CDR3 nucleotide sequence: TGCAGCGCTCCAGGGTGGTCCGGGGGGCCTAGCGGGAGTAATGAGCAGTTCTTC.